Below are 22 T cell receptor beta chains sequenced from a single sample in a study of blood T cell repertoires in COVID-19. This table comes from immunoSEQ multiplex PCR, and its TCRdb copy is limited to in-frame clones, with some not included. The sample shows 110,000 or so clones, around 81% of them seen only once. Input material: peripheral blood. These receptors all stem from a man older than 75 with acute or convalescent COVID-19.

This clone showed up just a few times. The V gene is TRBV2, the J gene TRBJ1-2, with D unresolved. V was cut by 6 bases and J by 4 bases, with 12 bases left in between. CDR3 size: 13 residues. Per the germline V gene, CDR1 is SNHLY and CDR2 is FYNNEI. The CDR3 loop is CASSQTPSYGYTF. The CDR3 DNA follows: TGTGCCAGCAGCCAGACCCCTAGCTATGGCTACACCTTC.

The chain is built from TRBV19 and TRBJ2-7; the D gene is possibly TRBD1 (5 bases). Germline V gene sequence: CDR1 LNHDA, CDR2 SQIVND (reference sequence). Trimming cost V 6 bases and J 0 bases, with 15 bases left between them. This CDR3 comprises 15 residues. The CDR3, as DNA: TGTGCCAGTAGCCGACAGCTTCACGCCTCCTACGAGCAGTACTTC. Its protein is CASSRQLHASYEQYF.

This chain uses TRBV4-1 with TRBJ1-2, with 7 nucleotides matching TRBD1. The J segment lost 8 bases and the V segment lost 3 bases, leaving 6 bases of the junction unmatched. The CDR3 sequence is 13 residues long. In germline, CDR1 is MGHRA, CDR2 YSYEKL. The CDR3 loop reads CASSQSRGLGYTF. The CDR3 nucleotides are TGCGCCAGCAGCCAGTCTAGGGGGCTCGGCTACACCTTC.

This sequence joins TRBV18 and TRBJ2-3; 8 bases map to TRBD1. The CDR3 is made up of 15 amino acids. CDR1 is KGHSH and CDR2 is LQKENI in the germline V gene. V was pared by 6 bases and J by 1 base, with 6 bases of the junction left unmatched. The DNA for the CDR3 is TGTGCCAGCTCTCGACAGGGGACGGGCACAGATACGCAGTATTTT. Translating it yields CASSRQGTGTDTQYF.

CDR3 sequence: CSVEESRVGRYGYTF. DNA of the CDR3: TGCAGCGTTGAAGAATCGCGAGTGGGGAGGTATGGCTACACCTTC. The chain has TRBV29-1 and TRBJ1-2, with D unresolved. CDR3 length: 15 residues. The V end lost 0 bases, the J end lost 5 bases, and 16 bases lay between the germline ends. Germline CDR1 and CDR2: SQVTM and ANQGSEA.

CDR3 region: CASSLGLAKQYF. CDR3 DNA: TGTGCCAGCAGCCTCGGACTAGCGAAGCAGTATTTT. The chain has TRBV14 and TRBJ2-3, with TRBD2 matching 9 bases. The J segment lost 11 bases and the V segment lost 4 bases, leaving 4 bases of the junction unmatched. Germline loops: CDR1 SGHDN, CDR2 FVKESK. There are 12 residues in the CDR3.

The chain recombines TRBV15 with TRBJ2-5; D gene unclear. The CDR3 contains 12 residues. The V end lost 1 base, the J end lost 5 bases, and 5 bases lay between the germline ends. CDR1 LNHNV and CDR2 YYDKDF come from the germline V gene (reference sequence). In DNA, the CDR3 is TGTGCCACCAGCAGAGTAATGGAGACCCAGTACTTC. This codes for CATSRVMETQYF.

A single count supports this clone. The rearrangement uses TRBV7-6 and TRBJ1-1; TRBD1 aligns across 9 bases. With V trimmed by 4 bases and J by 1 base, 1 base remained unmatched. Per germline, CDR1 SGHVS and CDR2 FNYEAQ. CDR3 length: 14 residues. CDR3 in DNA: TGTGCCAGCAGCTCACAGGGGGCGAACACTGAAGCTTTCTTT. Protein product: CASSSQGANTEAFF. The variable domain in full, with the rest retrieved from reference TRBV7-6 and TRBJ1-1, is GAGVSQSPRYKVTKRGQDVALRCDPISGHVSLYWYRQALGQGPEFLTYFNYEAQQDKSGLPNDRFSAERPEGSISTLTIQRTEQRDSAMYRCASSSQGANTEAFFGQGTRLTVV.

The chain combines TRBV18 with TRBJ2-1; tentative D call: TRBD1 (7 bases). In germline, CDR1 is KGHSH, CDR2 LQKENI. CDR3 size: 11 residues. V shed 3 bases and J shed 12 bases, with 9 bases lying between them. CDR3 region: CASSPQGGQFF. Here the CDR3 DNA reads TGTGCCAGCTCACCCCAGGGGGGGCAGTTCTTC.

This rearrangement joins TRBV5-8 to TRBJ2-1; a weak D match, TRBD2 (7 bases). Germline CDR1 and CDR2: SGHTS and YDEGEE. The CDR3 spans 15 residues. V was cut by 6 bases and J by 5 bases, with 18 bases left in between. CDR3 region: CASMERGGKNNEQFF. The CDR3 DNA follows: TGTGCCAGCATGGAGAGGGGGGGGAAGAACAATGAGCAGTTCTTC.

The chain carries TRBV7-2 and TRBJ2-7, with D tentatively TRBD1 (6 bases). The germline V gene has CDR1 SGHTA and CDR2 FQGNSA. This CDR3 comprises 13 residues. V lost 3 bases and J 3 bases, leaving 9 bases between the germline ends. CDR3 region: CASSFGTHYEQYF. CDR3 bases: TGTGCCAGCAGCTTCGGGACACACTACGAGCAGTACTTC.

This clone was detected only once. The chain is built from TRBV25-1 and TRBJ2-5; 9 positions match TRBD2. Per germline, CDR1 MGHDK and CDR2 SYGVNS. The CDR3 contains 18 residues. The ends lost 0 bases at V and 5 bases at J; junction bases unmatched: 13. The CDR3 DNA follows: TGTGCCAGCAGTGAATACCCCGGGGTAGCGGGAGAGGGCGAGACCCAGTACTTC. Its translation: CASSEYPGVAGEGETQYF.

The chain couples TRBV28 to TRBJ1-2; D not certain. V gave up 2 bases and J gave up 7 bases, with 11 bases separating them. CDR3 length equals 13 residues. Germline CDR1 reads MDHEN; CDR2 reads SYDVKM. CDR3 amino acids: CASSLGNPGGYTF. DNA of the CDR3: TGTGCCAGCAGTTTAGGTAACCCCGGTGGCTACACCTTC.

The rearrangement uses TRBV28 and TRBJ2-3; a weak D match, TRBD2 (5 bases). Trimming removed 6 bases from V and 2 bases from J, with 6 bases in between. CDR1 and CDR2 (germline): MDHEN, SYDVKM. CDR3 length: 12 amino acids. The CDR3 DNA reads as TGTGCCAGCAGGGACTTCACAGATACGCAGTATTTT. Protein: CASRDFTDTQYF.

The chain couples TRBV3-1 (or the pseudogene TRBV3-2) to TRBJ2-7; TRBD1 is a possible D gene (5 bases). This CDR3 is 16 amino acids long. In germline, CDR1 is LGHDT, CDR2 YNNKEL (reference sequence). V lost 1 base, J lost 3 bases, and 16 bases lay in between. This CDR3 is CASSQGVPGYYYEQYF. The CDR3 nucleotides read TGTGCCAGCAGCCAAGGGGTTCCAGGGTACTACTACGAGCAGTACTTC.

This sequence joins TRBV29-1 and TRBJ1-2; perhaps TRBD1 as D (5 bases). Trimming left V 3 bases short and J 2 bases short, with 7 bases between. The CDR3 loop spans 12 amino acids. Germline V CDR1 and CDR2: SQVTM, ANQGSEA. The CDR3 DNA reads as TGCAGCGTTGAGTCAGGGAACTATGGCTACACCTTC. This encodes CSVESGNYGYTF.

The V gene is TRBV5-1, the J gene TRBJ2-3; maybe TRBD2 (6 bases). Looked up from germline, CDR1 is SGHRS and CDR2 is YFSETQ. V was pared by 0 bases and J by 6 bases, with 11 bases between. This CDR3 region has 14 residues. For the CDR3, the DNA is TGCGCCAGCAGCTTGGAGGGGACTTTCGATACGCAGTATTTT. Protein product: CASSLEGTFDTQYF.

The J gene is TRBJ2-1, the V gene TRBV28; D gene unclear. The CDR3 sequence is 14 residues long. Trimming shortened V by 6 bases and J by 7 bases, and 16 bases separated the two germline ends. CDR1 is MDHEN, CDR2 SYDVKM, per germline. The CDR3 is CASSLTFSGNEQFF. The CDR3 DNA reads as TGTGCCAGCAGCTTGACTTTTTCCGGGAATGAGCAGTTCTTC.

This clone was counted only a few times. The J gene is TRBJ1-1, the V gene TRBV2; possibly TRBD1 for D (6 bases). Trimming pared 7 bases from V and 1 base from J, leaving 10 bases between. This CDR3 comprises 13 residues. From germline, CDR1 is SNHLY and CDR2 FYNNEI. CDR3 coding DNA: TGTGCCAGCACCGGACAGACGAACACTGAAGCTTTCTTT. Its protein product is CASTGQTNTEAFF. Together with reference TRBV2 and TRBJ1-1, the CDR3 gives the full variable domain: EPEVTQTPSHQVTQMGQEVILRCVPISNHLYFYWYRQILGQKVEFLVSFYNNEISEKSEIFDDQFSVERPDGSNFTLKIRSTKLEDSAMYFCASTGQTNTEAFFGQGTRLTVV.

The chain employs TRBV7-2 and TRBJ1-1; maybe TRBD1 (6 bases). This CDR3 spans 13 amino acids. CDR1 is SGHTA, CDR2 FQGNSA, per germline. Trimming took off 5 bases at V and 4 bases at J, with 11 bases between the two ends. The chain's CDR3 is CASSADRLTEAFF. The CDR3 DNA sequence: TGTGCCAGCAGCGCCGACAGGCTCACTGAAGCTTTCTTT.

The V call is TRBV28, the J call TRBJ1-2; D remains unclear. CDR1 MDHEN and CDR2 SYDVKM come from the germline V gene. The CDR3 consists of 11 residues. Between the trimmed V and J ends, which lost 3 bases and 6 bases, there was a span of 5 bases. CDR3 in amino acids: CASSFFNGYTF. The CDR3 DNA reads as TGTGCCAGCAGTTTTTTCAATGGCTACACCTTC.

In its sample, this clone was seen a few times. The rearrangement uses TRBV5-4 and TRBJ1-6; 7 bases are shared with TRBD1. V trimming: 0 bases; J trimming: 7 bases; junction bases outside the gene matches: 4. From germline, CDR1 is SGHNT and CDR2 YYREEE (reference sequence). This CDR3 is 15 amino acids long. The CDR3 nucleotides are TGTGCCAGCAGCTTGGGCGACAGGGAAAATTCACCCCTCCACTTT. This translates into CASSLGDRENSPLHF.